This TCR beta chain was recovered during a study of neurological immune-mediated disorders. This clonotype was observed at least ten times. No antigen is known for it. The CDR3 runs to 14 residues. Trimming cost V 5 bases and J 8 bases; bases outside gene matches: 7. The germline V gene has CDR1 LNHDA and CDR2 SQIVND (reference sequence). Overall study results and limits: Private repertoires in all groups were suggested by the finding that expanded clones across subjects shared no CDR3 amino acid sequences.

Unsorted libraries were prepared from 2 million PBMCs held at -80 C. Synthesis of cDNA used 5'RACE (with 10-nucleotide random UMIs). The output of every sequencing run exceeded 170 million TCR-beta sequences, derived from 15-18 subjects. TCRdb reprocessed the 5' RACE reads via MiXCR and lists one record per CDR3 protein. The profile shows 20,000 to 25,000 distinct CDR3 sequences, about 13% of them singletons. Sequencing was performed on PBMCs. The chain is built from TRBV19 and TRBJ2-1; the match to TRBD1 covers 9 bases. The sequence came from a woman aged 55-70 years with HTLV-1-associated myelopathy (HAM/TSP). CDR3 nucleotide sequence: TGTGCCAGTAGTTCACCGGGACAGGGTTATGAGCAGTTCTTC. It yields the protein CASSSPGQGYEQFF.